This T cell receptor (beta chain) was sequenced in a study of blood T cell repertoires in COVID-19. At the level of the study: Acute and convalescent COVID-19 samples came from the United States, Italy and Spain.

Authors' methods: Cell counts per sample came from amplifying reference gene primers. Profiled with immunoSEQ multiplex PCR; TCRdb holds only in-frame clones, not every one. V and J calls and clone size are as listed in that table; D and trimming were resolved from the DNA. The repertoire consists of fewer than 80,000 clones, with approximately 80% occurring once and the leading ten covering about an eighth. The CDR3 consists of 16 residues. Losses at the gene ends were 3 bases for V and 5 bases for J; bases not matched to a gene: 8. Germline assignment: CDR1 LNHNV and CDR2 YYDKDF (reference sequence).

Material: peripheral blood. The chain joins TRBV15 to TRBJ2-2; the match to TRBD1 covers 8 bases. This receptor was obtained from a man aged 50-60 years with COVID-19, enrolled during active disease. CDR3 region: CATSRTGQAITGELFF. As DNA, the CDR3 is TGTGCCACCAGCAGGACGGGACAGGCGATAACCGGGGAGCTGTTTTTT.